This TCR beta chain was documented in a study of T cell repertoires in cytomegalovirus infection. Study context: Researchers turned to recently identified HLA-C-restricted CMV epitopes as well as well-studied HLA-B-restricted ones. An indication of both CMV infection and matching HLA type came from public TCR beta signatures. The study's findings and limits: The ex vivo response was dominated by HLA-C-restricted CMV-specific TCR beta clonotypes. There were carriers of CMV plus the relevant HLA, and cumulative public TCR beta family frequency identified them.

Via MiXCR, TCRdb re-called the reads, giving one row per CDR3 protein. The top ten hold about an eighth of the sample, which has about 920,000 distinct CDR3 sequences, roughly 30% seen once. V was pared by 7 bases and J by 3 bases, with 7 bases between. There are 13 residues in the CDR3. This clonotype has just a few counts. Antigen unknown. Sequencing used cultured CD8+ T cells from PBMCs, obtained from culture after CMV antigen stimulation. The chain carries TRBV12-3 or TRBV12-4 and TRBJ2-6, with D possibly matching TRBD1 (6 bases). The clonotype originates from a human donor in good health (CMV status not recorded). Some clones in this sample may be carry-over from other donors' samples. CDR3 sequence reads: CASKGVGANVLTF. CDR3 bases: TGTGCCAGCAAGGGGGTTGGGGCCAACGTCCTGACTTTC.